Below are 28 T cell receptor beta chains sequenced from a single sample in a study of breast tumors, draining lymph nodes, adjacent tissues. TCRdb fed the multiplex PCR reads into MiXCR, producing one record per CDR3 protein. The sample has around 290,000 distinct CDR3 sequences; 30% are singletons. The lymph nodes were axillary draining lymph nodes from breast cancer patients. Sample: axillary lymph node tissue. The receptors derive from a female donor with breast cancer. Some clones in this sample may be carry-over from other donors' samples.

The sample holds many counts of this clonotype. The chain is built from TRBV10-3 and TRBJ1-2; D remains ambiguous. This CDR3 contains 15 residues. Germline loops: CDR1 ENHRY, CDR2 SYGVKD. Trimming removed 2 bases from V and 4 bases from J, with 14 bases in between. The CDR3 DNA is TGTGCCATCAGTGAGCCGGGCAGTAACGTCTATGGCTACACCTTC. This codes for CAISEPGSNVYGYTF.

This clonotype was detected ten times or more. The chain recombines TRBV7-9 with TRBJ2-5, with TRBD2 matching over 11 bases. The V gene's germline CDR1 is SEHNR and CDR2 FQNEAQ (reference sequence). Unmatched junction bases numbered 16, after V lost 8 bases and J lost 5 bases. The CDR3 spans 17 residues. DNA for the CDR3: TGTGCCAGCCGAGGGACTAGCGGTCTTCCTCCGGCTGAGACCCAGTACTTC. This sequence encodes CASRGTSGLPPAETQYF.

V is TRBV29-1 and J is TRBJ2-3; 12 bases match TRBD2. CDR1 and CDR2 (germline): SQVTM, ANQGSEA. V lost 7 bases to trimming and J lost 10 bases; unmatched junction nucleotides: 18. The CDR3 is 16 residues long. CDR3 in DNA: TGCAGCGCCGATGGGCTAGCGGGAGGGCCCCGGGTGGCGCAGTATTTT. Translation gives CSADGLAGGPRVAQYF.

This clonotype has just a few counts. The chain uses TRBV5-8 and TRBJ2-5; unclear D gene. V lost 0 bases and J 1 base, leaving 7 bases between the germline ends. Germline values: CDR1 SGHTS, CDR2 YDEGEE. The CDR3 extends over 14 amino acids. CDR3 bases: TGTGCCAGCAGCTTGGCCCAGTCCCAAGAGACCCAGTACTTC. Residues: CASSLAQSQETQYF.

For this clonotype: This may be a read error: a much more frequent sequence differs by one nucleotide. The chain joins TRBV20-1 to TRBJ2-7, with D unclear. CDR3 size: 15 residues. V lost 3 bases, J lost 9 bases, and 24 bases lay in between. From germline, CDR1 is DFQATT and CDR2 SNEGSKA (reference sequence). CDR3 region: CSASPLTADPRGQYF. CDR3 DNA sequence: TGCAGTGCTAGCCCTTTGACCGCCGACCCACGAGGGCAGTACTTC.

This clonotype showed up many times. This chain links TRBV5-1 with TRBJ2-7; no reliable D call. Germline V gene sequence: CDR1 SGHRS, CDR2 YFSETQ. Trimming left V 3 bases short and J 4 bases short, with 14 bases between. This CDR3 is built from 14 residues. The CDR3 is CASSSPTGGYEQYF. CDR3 DNA sequence: TGCGCCAGCAGCTCCCCGACGGGCGGTTACGAGCAGTACTTC.

This clonotype was detected ten times or more. The chain carries TRBV11-3 and TRBJ2-1, with TRBD2 identical over 13 bases. The CDR3 is 15 residues long. V dropped 2 bases and J dropped 9; count of bases not matched to a gene: 4. From germline, CDR1 is SGHNT and CDR2 YENEEA. The CDR3 coding sequence is TGTGCCAGCAGCTTATATGGACTAGCGGGAGCTGAGCAGTTCTTC. It encodes CASSLYGLAGAEQFF.

The sample holds many counts of this clonotype. The rearrangement joins TRBV7-9 to TRBJ1-6, with D perhaps TRBD1 (6 bases). V was shortened by 4 bases and J by 6 bases, with 13 bases between the two germline ends. Germline V gene sequence: CDR1 SEHNR, CDR2 FQNEAQ (reference sequence). The CDR3 is made up of 15 amino acids. The DNA for the CDR3 is TGTGCCAGCAGCTATAGCCAGGGGATTAATTCACCCCTCCACTTT. This encodes CASSYSQGINSPLHF.

This clonotype has ten or more counts. DNA for the CDR3: TGTGCCAGCAGTGAAGCCCCCTCTGGAAACACCATATATTTT. It codes for CASSEAPSGNTIYF. The gene calls are TRBV2 and TRBJ1-3, with D unresolved. The CDR3 extends over 14 amino acids. V lost 0 bases to trimming and J lost 0 bases, with 3 bases between them. Germline V lookup: CDR1 SNHLY, CDR2 FYNNEI.

This clonotype appeared many times. The chain combines TRBV5-1 with TRBJ2-1; D remains unclear. Per the germline V gene, CDR1 is SGHRS and CDR2 is YFSETQ. Trimming took 0 bases from V and 2 from J, leaving 6 bases between them. The CDR3 is made up of 14 amino acids. Here the CDR3 reads CASSLGPTYNEQFF. CDR3 bases: TGCGCCAGCAGCTTGGGCCCCACCTACAATGAGCAGTTCTTC.

This clonotype was detected ten times or more. This sequence joins TRBV5-1 and TRBJ2-3, with 11 positions matching TRBD2. Germline CDR1 is SGHRS and CDR2 is YFSETQ. V shed 4 bases and J 1 base; nucleotides not matched to a gene: 11. This CDR3 region has 18 residues. CDR3 loop: CASSSSGRAGLGTDTQYF. The CDR3 DNA reads as TGCGCCAGCAGCAGTAGCGGGAGGGCAGGGCTCGGCACAGATACGCAGTATTTT. The full variable domain, with the rest looked up from reference TRBV5-1 and TRBJ2-3, is KAGVTQTPRYLIKTRGQQVTLSCSPISGHRSVSWYQQTPGQGLQFLFEYFSETQRNKGNFPGRFSGRQFSNSRSEMNVSTLELGDSALYLCASSSSGRAGLGTDTQYFGPGTRLTVL.

The chain carries TRBV3-1 and TRBJ2-7, with 13 bases matching TRBD2. CDR1 LGHDT and CDR2 YNNKEL come from the germline V gene (reference sequence). With 6 bases clipped from V and 1 base from J, the junction kept 9 bases outside the gene matches. CDR3 size: 17 residues. DNA of the CDR3: TGTGCCAGCAGGCCCGGGACTAGCGGGACAGGATCCTACGAGCAGTACTTC. It is translated as CASRPGTSGTGSYEQYF.

This clonotype was recorded many times. The J gene is TRBJ1-2, the V gene TRBV2; D is uncertain. The V and J ends lost 1 base and 0 bases respectively, with 6 bases between them. The germline CDR1 and CDR2 sequences are SNHLY and FYNNEI. CDR3 length: 14 residues. The CDR3 sequence is CASSEVGTNYGYTF. In nucleotides, the CDR3 is TGTGCCAGCAGTGAAGTGGGTACTAACTATGGCTACACCTTC.

Concerning this clonotype itself: This could be a read error, since a much larger clone is one nucleotide away. This chain links TRBV6-5 with TRBJ1-4; D remains unclear. The CDR3 is made up of 10 amino acids. Germline values: CDR1 MNHEY, CDR2 SVGAGI. CDR3 sequence reads: CASGSEKLLF. The DNA for the CDR3 is TGTGCCAGCGGGAGTGAAAAACTGCTTTTT.

V is TRBV11-1 and J is TRBJ2-6; tentative D call: TRBD1 (6 bases). The germline V gene has CDR1 SGHAT and CDR2 FQDESV (reference sequence). The CDR3 has 18 residues. The V gene lost 1 base and the J gene lost 5 bases, with 18 bases spanning the gap. The CDR3 nucleotides read TGTGCCAGCAGCTTAGAGGGACAAGGGGATCGAAGGGCCAACGTCCTGACTTTC. Protein: CASSLEGQGDRRANVLTF.

This clonotype was seen many times. This sequence joins TRBV10-1 and TRBJ2-1; D may be TRBD2 (6 bases). CDR3 length: 16 residues. Germline V CDR1 and CDR2: WNHNN, SYGVQD (reference sequence). V lost 2 bases, J lost 2 bases, and 13 bases lay in between. The CDR3 region is CASSEKGGATYNEQFF. DNA for the CDR3: TGCGCCAGCAGTGAGAAAGGCGGGGCCACCTACAATGAGCAGTTCTTC.

V usage is TRBV25-1 and J usage is TRBJ1-4; tentatively, D is TRBD1 (5 bases). Per the germline V gene, CDR1 is MGHDK and CDR2 is SYGVNS. The ends were cut back, 4 bases at V and 5 bases at J, with 20 bases in the middle. The CDR3 totals 17 residues. The CDR3 coding sequence is TGTGCCAGCAGTGCTAGAGATCAGGGTCGGAAGAATGAAAAACTGTTTTTT. Protein sequence: CASSARDQGRKNEKLFF. Supplemented by reference TRBV25-1 and TRBJ1-4, the full variable domain reads EADIYQTPRYLVIGTGKKITLECSQTMGHDKMYWYQQDPGMELHLIHYSYGVNSTEKGDLSSESTVSRIRTEHFPLTLESARPSHTSQYLCASSARDQGRKNEKLFFGSGTQLSVL.

This clonotype has a handful of counts. The chain uses TRBV27 and TRBJ1-4; no firm D call. Trimming took 4 bases from V and 8 from J, leaving 17 bases between them. Looked up from germline, CDR1 is MNHEY and CDR2 is SMNVEV (reference sequence). CDR3 length: 15 residues. This CDR3 is CASSYRFREFEKLFF. CDR3 DNA sequence: TGTGCCAGCAGTTATCGGTTTCGTGAATTCGAAAAACTGTTTTTT.

This clonotype was found many times. The rearrangement links TRBV19 to TRBJ1-5; D is unclear. Germline loops: CDR1 LNHDA, CDR2 SQIVND (reference sequence). V shed 3 bases and J shed 3 bases, with 3 bases lying between them. CDR3 size: 12 residues. The CDR3 region is CASSIPNQPQHF. CDR3 DNA sequence: TGTGCCAGTAGTATCCCCAATCAGCCCCAGCATTTT.

The chain links TRBV6-1 to TRBJ2-7; the D call may be TRBD1 or TRBD2 (5 bases each). The CDR3 has 15 residues. Per germline, CDR1 MNHNS and CDR2 SASEGT. CDR3 amino acids: CATKRRDAAFNEQYF. CDR3 in DNA: TGTGCTACGAAACGCCGGGACGCGGCCTTCAACGAGCAGTACTTC.

This clonotype was recorded at least ten times. CDR3 nucleotide sequence: TGTGCCACCAGCAGAGTTGGGATAGCGGGAGCTAACAATGAGCAGTTCTTC. Translated: CATSRVGIAGANNEQFF. V usage is TRBV15 and J usage is TRBJ2-1; 9 bases agree with TRBD2. The V gene's germline CDR1 is LNHNV and CDR2 YYDKDF (reference sequence). This CDR3 has 17 residues. Losses at the gene ends were 1 base for V and 5 bases for J; bases not matched to a gene: 9.

This clonotype was observed at least ten times. The rearrangement uses TRBV2 and TRBJ1-6; D uncertain. CDR3 length equals 11 residues. The germline CDR1 and CDR2 sequences are SNHLY and FYNNEI. V lost 8 bases to trimming and J lost 14 bases, with 13 bases between them. Here the CDR3 DNA reads TGTGCCAGCTCTAGTAGCCAGGCCCTCCACTTT. Translated, it gives CASSSSQALHF.

This clonotype was found once. Just one base apart from a much larger clone, this may be a read error. The chain combines TRBV9 with TRBJ2-1, with 15 bases identical to TRBD2. J lost 7 bases, V lost 0 bases, and 14 bases had no gene match. This CDR3 contains 20 residues. The germline gives CDR1 SGDLS, CDR2 YYNGEE. The CDR3 reads CASSVGRGLAGGALTNEQFF. As DNA, the CDR3 is TGTGCCAGCAGCGTAGGTCGGGGACTAGCGGGAGGAGCCTTAACAAATGAGCAGTTCTTC.

This clonotype was found many times. This chain uses TRBV20-1 with TRBJ2-7; no firm D call. Germline V gene sequence: CDR1 DFQATT, CDR2 SNEGSKA (reference sequence). The V end was cut by 2 bases, the J end by 3 bases, with 5 bases between. The CDR3 length is 11 residues. CDR3 sequence: CSARKSYEQYF. In DNA form, the CDR3 reads TGCAGTGCTAGAAAAAGCTACGAGCAGTACTTC.

This clonotype has a count of ten or more. The rearrangement uses TRBV20-1 and TRBJ2-1; the match to TRBD2 covers 7 bases. In germline, CDR1 is DFQATT, CDR2 SNEGSKA (reference sequence). The trim removed 6 bases at V and 3 bases at J, leaving 11 bases unmatched. This CDR3 contains 15 residues. The CDR3 DNA reads as TGCAGTGCGCCGGTGGGAGCGGGGATCTACAATGAGCAGTTCTTC. The encoded protein is CSAPVGAGIYNEQFF.

This clonotype was seen at least ten times. This chain joins TRBV9 and TRBJ2-3; unclear D gene. Germline V lookup: CDR1 SGDLS, CDR2 YYNGEE. The CDR3 spans 15 residues. Trimming shortened V by 0 bases and J by 6 bases, and 14 bases separated the two germline ends. CDR3 loop: CASSVARGRVDTQYF. The CDR3 DNA reads as TGTGCCAGCAGCGTAGCCCGCGGTAGGGTGGATACGCAGTATTTT.

This clonotype was counted at least ten times. CDR3 in amino acids: CASSAGLGQYEQYF. CDR3 bases: TGTGCCAGCAGCGCGGGACTAGGACAGTACGAGCAGTACTTC. The rearrangement uses TRBV9 and TRBJ2-7, with TRBD2 identical over 8 bases. Germline CDR1 reads SGDLS; CDR2 reads YYNGEE. The V and J ends lost 3 bases and 4 bases, in that order; junction bases with no gene match: 6. The CDR3 is made up of 14 amino acids.

Many counts were recorded for this clonotype. The gene calls are TRBV10-2 and TRBJ2-5; 8 bases line up with TRBD1. Germline-derived CDR1 and CDR2 are WSHSY and SAAADI. The CDR3 sequence is 15 residues long. V lost 5 bases, J lost 5 bases, and 10 bases stayed unmatched. CDR3 protein: CASSPIQGAGETQYF. The DNA for the CDR3 is TGCGCCAGCAGTCCCATCCAGGGGGCCGGGGAGACCCAGTACTTC.